These T cell receptor beta chains were read from a single sample in a study of prognosis after radiotherapy for stage I lung cancer. TCRdb reanalysed the multiplex PCR reads using MiXCR and keeps one entry per CDR3 protein. The repertoire holds over 15,000 distinct CDR3 sequences, 35% to 45% seen once, with around 44% in the top ten. Here the sequenced sample was PBMCs, taken before or after stereotactic body radiation therapy (not recorded which). Receptor source: a donor aged 50 or older with non-small cell lung cancer. Each CDR3 is given with its conserved first and last residue. A D gene is named only where the DNA matches it firmly. Clone sizes are given selectively: once, few, many, or a class where the clone is expanded.

D gene: -
J gene: TRBJ2-1
V gene: TRBV19
clone size: -
CDR3 length: 14
CDR3 protein: CASTLSSDYNEQFF
CDR3 DNA: TGTGCCAGTACCCTTTCTTCTGACTACAATGAGCAGTTCTTC

D gene: -
J gene: TRBJ2-1
V gene: TRBV12-3/TRBV12-4
clone size: -
CDR3 length: 13
CDR3 protein: CASGRLGNNEQFF
CDR3 DNA: TGTGCCAGCGGGCGATTGGGCAACAATGAGCAGTTCTTC

D gene: -
J gene: TRBJ2-7
V gene: TRBV5-6
clone size: many
CDR3 length: 14
CDR3 protein: CASSGGGRAGQQYF
CDR3 DNA: TGTGCCAGCAGCGGAGGGGGACGCGCCGGCCAACAGTACTTC

D gene: -
J gene: TRBJ1-5
V gene: TRBV18
clone size: -
CDR3 length: 15
CDR3 protein: CASSPGVGVNQPQHF
CDR3 DNA: TGTGCCAGCTCACCGGGAGTCGGGGTTAATCAGCCCCAGCATTTT

D gene: -
J gene: TRBJ2-6
V gene: TRBV6-4
clone size: -
CDR3 length: 18
CDR3 protein: CASSGAWGTSSGANVLTF
CDR3 DNA: TGTGCCAGCAGTGGGGCATGGGGAACCTCCTCTGGGGCCAACGTCCTGACTTTC

D gene: TRBD1
J gene: TRBJ1-1
V gene: TRBV20-1
clone size: -
CDR3 length: 14
CDR3 protein: CSTQGVQGTTEAFF
CDR3 DNA: TGCAGTACTCAGGGGGTCCAGGGGACCACTGAAGCTTTCTTT

D gene: -
J gene: TRBJ1-3
V gene: TRBV5-1
clone size: many
CDR3 length: 14
CDR3 protein: CASSLDTEGNTIYF
CDR3 DNA: TGCGCCAGCAGCTTGGATACTGAAGGAAACACCATATATTTT

D gene: -
J gene: TRBJ2-2
V gene: TRBV6-9
clone size: medium-sized
CDR3 length: 14
CDR3 protein: CASSISGNTGELFF
CDR3 DNA: TGTGCCAGCAGTATTAGCGGGAACACCGGGGAGCTGTTTTTT

D gene: -
J gene: TRBJ1-4
V gene: TRBV2
clone size: many
CDR3 length: 14
CDR3 protein: CASSESGDTEKLFF
CDR3 DNA: TGTGCCAGCAGTGAATCAGGGGATACTGAAAAACTGTTTTTT

D gene: -
J gene: TRBJ2-7
V gene: TRBV2
clone size: -
CDR3 length: 14
CDR3 protein: CASSVVHPTYEQYF
CDR3 DNA: TGTGCCAGCAGTGTGGTACATCCAACCTACGAGCAGTACTTC

D gene: TRBD1
J gene: TRBJ2-2
V gene: TRBV4-1
clone size: medium-sized
CDR3 length: 16
CDR3 protein: CASSPIDRGQVGELFF
CDR3 DNA: TGTGCCAGCAGCCCAATCGACAGGGGGCAGGTCGGGGAGCTGTTTTTT

D gene: TRBD1
J gene: TRBJ1-6
V gene: TRBV15
clone size: -
CDR3 length: 16
CDR3 protein: CATSRGQGIINSPLHF
CDR3 DNA: TGTGCCACCAGCAGAGGACAGGGGATCATTAATTCACCCCTCCACTTT

D gene: TRBD1
J gene: TRBJ1-4
V gene: TRBV20-1
clone size: once
CDR3 length: 16
CDR3 protein: CSARNLGGQGYEKLFF
CDR3 DNA: TGCAGTGCTAGAAACCTCGGGGGACAGGGGTATGAAAAACTGTTTTTT

D gene: TRBD2
J gene: TRBJ2-3
V gene: TRBV6-4
clone size: many
CDR3 length: 16
CDR3 protein: CASSDTWGGSTDTQYF
CDR3 DNA: TGTGCCAGCAGTGACACCTGGGGAGGGAGCACAGATACGCAGTATTTT

D gene: -
J gene: TRBJ1-5
V gene: TRBV28
clone size: -
CDR3 length: 12
CDR3 protein: CAIILPGQPQHF
CDR3 DNA: TGTGCCATCATTTTGCCGGGTCAGCCCCAGCATTTT

D gene: TRBD1
J gene: TRBJ2-7
V gene: TRBV7-8
clone size: -
CDR3 length: 14
CDR3 protein: CASSFWTGGDEQYF
CDR3 DNA: TGTGCCAGCAGCTTCTGGACAGGGGGCGACGAGCAGTACTTC

D gene: -
J gene: TRBJ1-1
V gene: TRBV7-9
clone size: -
CDR3 length: 13
CDR3 protein: CSSSLESGGEAFF
CDR3 DNA: TGTTCCAGCAGCTTAGAGTCCGGAGGTGAAGCTTTCTTT

D gene: -
J gene: TRBJ1-1
V gene: TRBV10-3
clone size: many
CDR3 length: 11
CDR3 protein: CAISGNTEAFF
CDR3 DNA: TGTGCCATCTCCGGGAACACTGAAGCTTTCTTT

D gene: -
J gene: TRBJ1-2
V gene: TRBV6-1
clone size: medium-sized
CDR3 length: 13
CDR3 protein: CASKRGREGGYTF
CDR3 DNA: TGTGCCAGCAAACGGGGGCGCGAAGGGGGCTACACCTTC

D gene: -
J gene: TRBJ2-7
V gene: TRBV15
clone size: many
CDR3 length: 14
CDR3 protein: CATGDEGSTYEQYF
CDR3 DNA: TGTGCCACCGGCGACGAGGGCTCAACCTACGAGCAGTACTTC

D gene: TRBD1
J gene: TRBJ2-4
V gene: TRBV12-5
clone size: -
CDR3 length: 14
CDR3 protein: CASGQGETKNIQYF
CDR3 DNA: TGTGCTAGTGGCCAGGGGGAGACCAAAAACATTCAGTACTTC

D gene: -
J gene: TRBJ2-7
V gene: TRBV6-1
clone size: -
CDR3 length: 14
CDR3 protein: CASSLTGTWREHYF
CDR3 DNA: TGTGCCAGCAGTCTAACCGGGACATGGCGGGAGCATTACTTC

D gene: -
J gene: TRBJ2-1
V gene: TRBV14
clone size: many
CDR3 length: 12
CDR3 protein: CASSLQWNEQFF
CDR3 DNA: TGTGCCAGCAGCTTACAGTGGAATGAGCAGTTCTTC

D gene: TRBD1
J gene: TRBJ2-7
V gene: TRBV5-5
clone size: many
CDR3 length: 14
CDR3 protein: CASSTGQGLFEQYF
CDR3 DNA: TGTGCCAGCAGCACGGGACAGGGACTTTTCGAGCAGTACTTC

D gene: TRBD2
J gene: TRBJ2-7
V gene: TRBV10-3
clone size: many
CDR3 length: 13
CDR3 protein: CAIMGLAGREQYF
CDR3 DNA: TGTGCCATCATGGGACTAGCGGGAAGGGAGCAGTACTTC